These 12 T cell receptor beta chains were sequenced from one sample in a study of T cell repertoires in cytomegalovirus infection. Using its own MiXCR run on the reads, TCRdb lists one record per CDR3 protein. The data show around 750,000 distinct CDR3 sequences, less than 35% seen once. No antigen is known for these receptors. Sequenced here: cultured CD8+ T cells from PBMCs, sampled from culture after CMV antigen stimulation. The receptors were gathered from a human donor in good health (CMV status not recorded). Some clones in this sample may be carry-over from other donors' samples.

This clonotype was observed a few times. The chain couples TRBV20-1 to TRBJ1-2; the D is unclear. This CDR3 is 12 amino acids long. Per the germline V gene, CDR1 is DFQATT and CDR2 is SNEGSKA (reference sequence). V was pared by 0 bases and J by 4 bases, with 6 bases between. CDR3 protein: CSAREASYGYTF. CDR3 coding DNA: TGCAGTGCTAGAGAGGCAAGCTATGGCTACACCTTC.

The J gene is TRBJ2-7, the V gene TRBV20-1; tentatively, D is TRBD1 or TRBD2 (5 bases each). The V gene lost 6 bases and the J gene lost 0 bases, with 12 bases spanning the gap. Germline V gives CDR1 DFQATT, CDR2 SNEGSKA (reference sequence). The CDR3 sequence is 13 residues long. In DNA form, the CDR3 reads TGCAGTGCCCTCGGGACGGACTCCTACGAGCAGTACTTC. Translating gives CSALGTDSYEQYF.

The chain carries TRBV12-5 and TRBJ2-7, with 7 bases matching TRBD1. The CDR3 runs to 14 residues. Per the germline V gene, CDR1 is LGHNT and CDR2 is FRNRAP. V lost 1 base and J lost 3; bases outside the gene matches: 3. CDR3 sequence: CASGLGQGIYEQYF. The CDR3 DNA follows: TGTGCTAGTGGTTTGGGACAGGGAATCTACGAGCAGTACTTC.

The rearrangement joins TRBV27 to TRBJ1-6; 9 positions match TRBD1. Trimming at V came to 5 bases and at J to 10 bases, leaving 9 bases not matched to a gene. CDR3 size: 15 residues. Germline V gives CDR1 MNHEY, CDR2 SMNVEV (reference sequence). CDR3 coding DNA: TGTGCCAGCAGTAAAACGGGACAGGGAGGGTCACCCCTCCACTTT. This gives the protein CASSKTGQGGSPLHF.

CDR3 nucleotides: TGTGCCACTCACACTGACTACGAGCAGTACGTC. It translates to CATHTDYEQYV. The V call is TRBV2, the J call TRBJ2-7; no firm D call. Germline V gene data show CDR1 as SNHLY and CDR2 as FYNNEI. V was trimmed by 10 bases and J by 3 bases, leaving 10 bases between them. The CDR3 is made up of 11 amino acids.

The V and J genes are TRBV5-8 and TRBJ2-3, with 8 bases that match TRBD2. The ends lost 0 bases at V and 0 bases at J; junction bases unmatched: 6. Germline values: CDR1 SGHTS, CDR2 YDEGEE. This CDR3 has 17 residues. This CDR3 reads CASSLAGGGPSTDTQYF. The DNA for the CDR3 is TGTGCCAGCAGCTTGGCAGGCGGGGGGCCTAGCACAGATACGCAGTATTTT.

This clonotype was seen a few times. The rearrangement uses TRBV7-8 and TRBJ2-3, with 7 nucleotides matching TRBD2. Germline V CDR1 and CDR2: SGHVS, FQNEAQ. After removal of 3 bases from V and 0 bases from J, the junction contained 3 bases not matched to a gene. The CDR3 is 15 residues long. CDR3 amino acids: CASSLGGVSTDTQYF. The CDR3 DNA reads as TGTGCCAGCAGCTTGGGGGGGGTTAGCACAGATACGCAGTATTTT.

This clonotype came up many times. The chain joins TRBV6-2 or TRBV6-3 to TRBJ2-1, with 10 bases that match TRBD2. There are 15 residues in the CDR3. Germline lookup yields CDR1 MNHEY and CDR2 SVGEGT. The ends lost 3 bases at V and 7 bases at J; junction bases unmatched: 6. Written as DNA, the CDR3 is TGTGCCAGCAGTTATCTAGCGGGGGTGGGGAATGAGCAGTTCTTC. Translated: CASSYLAGVGNEQFF.

This clonotype is classed as medium-sized. The chain couples TRBV7-9 to TRBJ2-1; D gene unclear. Germline CDR1 reads SEHNR; CDR2 reads FQNEAQ (reference sequence). The CDR3 extends over 12 amino acids. V was cut by 6 bases and J by 4 bases, with 7 bases left in between. In nucleotides, the CDR3 is TGTGCCAGCAGTTCTAATTACAATGAGCAGTTCTTC. Translation gives CASSSNYNEQFF.

Turning to this clonotype: This could be a read error, since a much larger clone is one nucleotide away. This sequence joins TRBV7-2 and TRBJ2-6; D is perhaps TRBD1 (6 bases). The CDR3 covers 17 residues. Germline loops: CDR1 SGHTA, CDR2 FQGNSA. This chain's CDR3 is CASSSRGWGPGTNVLTF. DNA of the CDR3: TGTGCCAGCAGCTCTAGGGGGTGGGGACCTGGGACCAACGTCCTGACTTTC.

J is TRBJ2-1 and V is TRBV7-9; TRBD2 matches at 16 bases. Per the germline V gene, CDR1 is SEHNR and CDR2 is FQNEAQ (reference sequence). After removal of 5 bases from V and 2 bases from J, the junction contained 9 bases not matched to a gene. This CDR3 has 19 residues. This CDR3 reads CASSIPGLAGGPPYNEQFF. As DNA, the CDR3 is TGTGCCAGCAGCATCCCGGGACTAGCGGGGGGGCCTCCCTACAATGAGCAGTTCTTC.

This chain uses TRBV2 with TRBJ1-6; D ambiguous. The germline CDR1 and CDR2 sequences are SNHLY and FYNNEI. This CDR3 contains 14 residues. Trimming removed 7 bases at V and 0 bases at J, with 7 bases between. The CDR3 sequence: CASKKGSYNSPLHF. The DNA of the CDR3 is TGTGCCAGCAAGAAGGGCTCCTATAATTCACCCCTCCACTTT.